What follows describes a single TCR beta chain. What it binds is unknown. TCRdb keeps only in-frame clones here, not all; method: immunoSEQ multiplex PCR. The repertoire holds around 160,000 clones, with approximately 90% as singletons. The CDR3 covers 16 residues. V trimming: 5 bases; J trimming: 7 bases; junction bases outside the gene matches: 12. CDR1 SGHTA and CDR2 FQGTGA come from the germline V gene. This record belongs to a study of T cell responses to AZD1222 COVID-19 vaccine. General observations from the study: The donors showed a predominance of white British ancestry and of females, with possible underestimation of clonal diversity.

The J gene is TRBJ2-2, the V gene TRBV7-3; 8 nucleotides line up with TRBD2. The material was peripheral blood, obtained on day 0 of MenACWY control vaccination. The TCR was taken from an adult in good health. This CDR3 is CASSLGRGASDGELFF. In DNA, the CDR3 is TGTGCCAGCAGCCTGGGGCGGGGGGCCTCGGACGGGGAGCTGTTTTTT.